The rows below give T cell receptor beta chains drawn from one sample of a study of early T cells in non-severe SARS-CoV-2 infection. A single record per CDR3 protein comes from TCRdb applying MiXCR to the 5' RACE reads. The sample holds under 95,000 distinct CDR3 sequences, 15% seen once. What was sequenced was whole blood. The receptors here all came from an adult who was a healthcare worker with PCR-confirmed SARS-CoV-2 infection or an uninfected control (not recorded which). The CDR3 runs from the conserved cysteine through the conserved F or W. The D gene is left open where the match is weak. Clone size is given for some rows only: seen once, a few or many times, or a class if the clone is expanded.

>-|TRBV20-1|TRBJ2-1|TRBD2
CSARASGKRNEQFF
TGCAGTGCTAGGGCCAGCGGGAAGAGGAATGAGCAGTTCTTC
>few|TRBV10-1|TRBJ2-1|-
CASAGDNEQFF
TGCGCCAGCGCCGGGGACAATGAGCAGTTCTTC
>once|TRBV5-1|TRBJ2-2|-
CASHAPGNPDSGELFF
TGCGCCAGCCACGCCCCCGGGAATCCCGATTCCGGGGAGCTGTTTTTT
>-|TRBV7-2|TRBJ1-3|-
CASSPPPENTIYF
TGTGCCAGCAGCCCCCCACCTGAAAACACCATATATTTT
>few|TRBV6-2/TRBV6-3|TRBJ2-1|-
CASRMVGEQFF
TGTGCCAGCAGGATGGTTGGCGAGCAGTTCTTC
>-|TRBV29-1|TRBJ2-7|-
CSVGPSSYEQYF
TGCAGCGTTGGACCGAGCTCCTACGAGCAGTACTTC
>few|TRBV28|TRBJ2-7|-
CASSPAHEQYF
TGTGCCAGCAGCCCTGCGCACGAGCAGTACTTC
>few|TRBV18|TRBJ2-3|TRBD2
CASSPLSGSTSFGTQYF
TGTGCCAGCTCACCGTTGAGCGGGAGTACGTCTTTCGGTACGCAGTATTTT
>-|TRBV10-3|TRBJ2-3|-
CAVRKADPTDTQYF
TGTGCCGTCAGGAAGGCGGACCCCACAGATACGCAGTATTTT
>-|TRBV2|TRBJ2-3|-
CASSEGVGADTQYF
TGTGCCAGCAGCGAGGGGGTAGGGGCAGATACGCAGTATTTT
>-|TRBV6-2/TRBV6-3|TRBJ2-6|-
CASTHGGSGANVLTF
TGTGCCAGCACCCATGGGGGTTCTGGGGCCAACGTCCTGACTTTC
>few|TRBV20-1|TRBJ2-2|TRBD2
CSARAPTSGRATGELFF
TGCAGTGCTAGAGCTCCGACTAGCGGGAGGGCCACCGGGGAGCTGTTTTTT
>-|TRBV14|TRBJ2-7|-
CASSQAGGYTVF
TGTGCCAGCAGCCAAGCCGGGGGCTATACCGTCTTC
>few|TRBV4-1|TRBJ2-7|-
CASSPAFGMRDYEQYF
TGCGCCAGCAGCCCAGCATTTGGCATGAGGGACTACGAGCAGTACTTC
>few|TRBV7-2|TRBJ2-7|TRBD2
CASSLAGSSPGQYF
TGTGCCAGCAGTTTAGCGGGAAGCTCACCCGGGCAGTACTTC
>few|TRBV29-1|TRBJ2-1|TRBD2
CSVNPGGIKEQFF
TGCAGCGTTAATCCGGGAGGTATAAAGGAGCAGTTCTTC
>many|TRBV9|TRBJ2-7|TRBD2
CASSVGGLADYEQYF
TGTGCCAGCAGCGTAGGGGGACTAGCGGACTACGAGCAGTACTTC
>-|TRBV5-5|TRBJ2-3|-
CASSLDWDTQYF
TGTGCCAGCAGCTTGGACTGGGATACGCAGTATTTT
>few|TRBV20-1|TRBJ1-4|TRBD1
CSARTGDEKLFF
TGCAGTGCCCGGACAGGCGATGAAAAACTGTTTTTT
>-|TRBV25-1|TRBJ2-3|-
CASSEGLAGTDTQYF
TGTGCCAGCAGTGAAGGGCTAGCTGGCACAGATACGCAGTATTTT
>-|TRBV19|TRBJ2-2|-
CASSIDPRTNTGELFF
TGTGCCAGTAGTATAGATCCCCGTACGAACACCGGGGAGCTGTTTTTT
>many|TRBV7-8|TRBJ1-4|-
CASSFRRATNEKLFF
TGTGCCAGCAGCTTCAGACGGGCAACTAATGAAAAACTGTTTTTT